The following is a TCR beta chain sequence with its context. It was with a sample-barcoded 5' primer and a J-beta primer mix that a second PCR of roughly 7 to 12 cycles was run. From the 5' RACE reads, TCRdb called clonotypes with MiXCR, one entry per CDR3 protein. This sample has 650,000 to 800,000 distinct CDR3 sequences, with 44% found just once. Germline lookup yields CDR1 SQVTM and CDR2 ANQGSEA. CDR3 length: 12 residues. J was trimmed by 5 bases and V by 8 bases; bases with no gene match: 6. This entry comes from a study of blood T cells in healthy people across ages. The receptor was derived from a man aged 55 to 70 in good health. Sequenced sample: blood. The rearrangement uses TRBV29-1 and TRBJ2-3, with 8 bases aligning to TRBD1. The CDR3 region has the DNA TGCAGCACATGGACAGGGATAGATACGCAGTATTTT. Its translation: CSTWTGIDTQYF.